This T cell receptor beta chain came from a study of PD-1 blockade in classical Hodgkin lymphoma. About the study: Intravenous delivery of nivolumab at 3 mg/kg to patients occurred every 2 weeks.

About this clone itself: What it binds is not known.

Using immunoSEQ multiplex PCR, the repertoire was profiled, and TCRdb retains in-frame clones only, with some absent. In the table there are about 98,000 clones, 80% to 95% of which are singletons. Every one of the patients relapsed after autologous stem cell transplantation (brentuximab vedotin exposure was variable). The patients, who had relapsed/refractory classical Hodgkin lymphoma, achieved best responses of complete response, partial response or progressive disease. Study results and limitations: Reports described newly diagnosed patients as having lower baseline TCR diversity than healthy donors. Why the repertoires differ is still unclear, perhaps disease activity or prior therapy.

V gave up 6 bases and J gave up 4 bases; unmatched junction bases: 7. Germline V CDR1 and CDR2: MNHEY, SMNVEV (reference sequence). The CDR3 loop spans 14 amino acids. The source of this sequence is a human donor with classical Hodgkin lymphoma. This rearrangement joins TRBV27 to TRBJ1-2; TRBD1 aligns across 8 bases. Sequenced material: peripheral blood mononuclear cells (PBMCs), taken at baseline. For the CDR3, the DNA is TGTGCCAGCAGATCAGGGGGCGCGGTCTATGGCTACACCTTC. This sequence encodes CASRSGGAVYGYTF.